The present entry profiles one T cell receptor beta chain with its context. V lost 3 bases to trimming and J lost 0 bases, with 9 bases between them. This CDR3 region has 14 residues. Looked up from germline, CDR1 is SGDLS and CDR2 is YYNGEE. This entry belongs to a study of blood T cell repertoires in COVID-19. Study-level information: COVID-19 samples collected from the United States, Italy and Spain covered acute and convalescent phases. Sources were T cells, B-cell-depleted T cells, or PBMCs; the material itself was cDNA or gDNA.

Original processing notes: The assay estimated nucleated cells by amplifying reference gene primers. Produced via immunoSEQ multiplex PCR; TCRdb's table is partial and in-frame only. V, J and clone size are those of that table, while D and trimming were read from the DNA. The data show about 170,000 clones, just under 95% seen once. This TCR derives from a woman in her fifties or sixties with acute or convalescent COVID-19. The V and J genes are TRBV9 and TRBJ1-1, with no clear D. What was sequenced was peripheral blood. CDR3 amino acids: CASSARHMNTEAFF. The CDR3 DNA reads TGTGCCAGCAGCGCCCGACATATGAACACTGAAGCTTTCTTT.